Reported below is one TCR beta chain. Its antigen is still unknown. The sample holds no much larger clone one base away, and base qualities are not on file. Patients with autoimmune disease history or receiving systemic immunosuppression were excluded from the trial. Peripheral blood for TCR sequencing was collected from all dose cohorts at baseline, on cycle 4 day 1, and on cycle 7 day 1. Samples were obtained from an open-label, multicenter, first-in-human phase I dose-escalation trial of ivuxolimab. Adults with locally advanced or metastatic melanoma, renal cell carcinoma, hepatocellular carcinoma or head and neck squamous cell carcinoma were enrolled in the trial. Before TCR sequencing, CD4+ T cells and CD8+ T cells were sorted from peripheral blood as separate populations. This sample was taken from a study of OX40 agonist ivuxolimab in advanced cancers. The study in broad terms: The costimulatory receptor OX40 (CD134) was targeted by ivuxolimab, a fully human IgG2 agonistic monoclonal antibody. A male proportion of 82.7% and a mean age of about 60 years, ranging from about 20 to 80, were recorded for the dose-escalation cohort. Patients were allowed to have had prior anti-PD-1, anti-PD-L1 or anti-CTLA-4 therapy, and 40% to 45% of the dose-escalation patients had been treated with checkpoint inhibitors. Peripheral TCRbeta sequencing aimed to test whether ivuxolimab altered TCR sequence diversity and caused clonal T-cell expansion. The paper covers the monotherapy dose-escalation part of the phase I ivuxolimab trial, which included N of about 50 patients. Intravenous ivuxolimab was administered to patients every 2 weeks at six dose levels: 0.01, 0.1, 0.3, 1.5, 3 and 10 mg/kg. Among the roughly 50 dose-escalation patients, about 20 had hepatocellular carcinoma, 15 or so melanoma, 9 renal cell carcinoma and 9 head and neck cancer. Partial responses were achieved by three dose-escalation patients, of whom one had hepatocellular carcinoma and two had cutaneous melanoma. Overall study results and their limits: On average, CD8+ T cells showed more expanded clones than CD4+ T cells after ivuxolimab. Partial responders in the 0.1-3.0 mg/kg groups had among the lowest normalized peripheral clonal expansion, especially among CD8+ T cells. Antigen specificity was not determined for the clonally expanded peripheral T cells. Low levels of normalized T-cell clonal expansion were also seen in some nonresponding patients. At doses of 0.1 to 3.0 mg/kg, clonal expansion of both CD4+ and CD8+ T cells in blood was seen between baseline and week 6.

Trimmed from V: 4 bases; trimmed from J: 0 bases; junction bases lacking a gene match: 12. From the cysteine up to the phenylalanine, the CDR3 has a length of 19 residues. Just the 57-base CDR3 DNA is kept, in frame starting at base 1. CDR1 and CDR2, looked up from the germline V gene, are SGHVS and FQNEAQ. Genomic DNA was isolated from the sorted cells so that the TCRbeta CDR3 region could be sequenced. TCRbeta CDR3 regions were sequenced using the immunoSEQ Assay. Here the immuneACCESS table is served through TCRdb, limited to in-frame sequences with V and J called. Missing clones are a known gap in these copies; in checked studies unresolved V genes cover under half, and the rest lacks a known reason. The sample yields about 79,000 clones; just under 95% were counted once. The ten largest make up approximately 11% of the sample.

The starting material was CD4+ or CD8+ T cells sorted from blood, obtained in a trial of the OX40 agonist ivuxolimab. The sequence is built from TRBV7-8 and TRBJ2-3; the central 11 bases match TRBD2. This TCR was sampled from an adult with an advanced solid tumor such as melanoma, head and neck, liver or kidney cancer. The CDR3 in this case is CASSSRLAGTITSTDTQYF. The DNA reads TGTGCCAGCAGCTCTAGACTAGCGGGGACGATTACTAGCACAGATACGCAGTATTTT.